In this sample, the clone carrying this T cell receptor beta chain turned up once. Its antigen is not known. The data were produced by immunoSEQ multiplex PCR, yet TCRdb's version contains in-frame clones alone and is incomplete. This table holds under 100,000 clones, 70% to 90% found once. This entry is derived from a study of identifying expanded T cells in peripheral blood. The ends were cut back, 7 bases at V and 0 bases at J, with 9 bases in the middle. Looked up from germline, CDR1 is MNHEY and CDR2 is SVGAGI. CDR3 size: 13 residues. Study-level results: Across healthy donors, higher total template counts meant significantly greater roughly two-week count variance.

This sequence joins TRBV6-5 and TRBJ2-5, with D unclear. This receptor was identified in a person aged 18 to 70 in good health. The sequencing input was blood. CDR3 region: CASTELNQETQYF. DNA for the CDR3: TGTGCCAGCACTGAACTCAACCAAGAGACCCAGTACTTC.